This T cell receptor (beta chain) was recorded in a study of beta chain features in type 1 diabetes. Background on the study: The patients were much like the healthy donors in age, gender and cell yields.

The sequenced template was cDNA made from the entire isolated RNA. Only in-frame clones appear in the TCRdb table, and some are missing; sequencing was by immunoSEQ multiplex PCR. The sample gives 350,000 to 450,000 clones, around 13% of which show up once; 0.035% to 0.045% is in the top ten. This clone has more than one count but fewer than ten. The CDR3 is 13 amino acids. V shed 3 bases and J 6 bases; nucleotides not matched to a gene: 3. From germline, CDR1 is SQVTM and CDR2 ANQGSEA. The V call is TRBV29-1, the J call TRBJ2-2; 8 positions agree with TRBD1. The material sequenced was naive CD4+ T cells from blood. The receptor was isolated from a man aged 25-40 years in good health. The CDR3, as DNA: TGCAGCGTTGACAGGGGGCGCGCCGGGGAGCTGTTTTTT. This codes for CSVDRGRAGELFF.